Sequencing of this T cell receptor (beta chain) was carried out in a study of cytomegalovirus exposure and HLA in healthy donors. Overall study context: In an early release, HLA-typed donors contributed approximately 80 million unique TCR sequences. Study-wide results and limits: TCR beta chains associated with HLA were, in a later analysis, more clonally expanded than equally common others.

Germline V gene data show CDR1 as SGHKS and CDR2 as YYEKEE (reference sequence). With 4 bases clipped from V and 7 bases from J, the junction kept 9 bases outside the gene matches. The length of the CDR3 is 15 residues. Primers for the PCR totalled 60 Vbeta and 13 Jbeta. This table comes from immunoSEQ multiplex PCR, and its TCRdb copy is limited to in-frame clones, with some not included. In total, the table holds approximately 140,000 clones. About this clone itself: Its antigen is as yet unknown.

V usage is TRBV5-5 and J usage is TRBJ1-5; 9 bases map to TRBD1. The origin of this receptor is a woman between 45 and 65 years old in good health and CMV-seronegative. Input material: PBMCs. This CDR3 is CASSKGQGGGQPQHF. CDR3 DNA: TGTGCCAGCAGCAAGGGACAGGGAGGAGGCCAGCCCCAGCATTTT.